This note documents a single TCR beta chain sequence. There is no known antigen for this receptor. No base quality values were provided; no much bigger clone lies one nucleotide off. The library came from the immunoSEQ multiplex PCR assay. Imported from immuneACCESS, the table was reduced by TCRdb to in-frame sequences with V and J called. These copies leave out some clones; in studies compared against another copy, an unresolved V gene accounts for under half, and the cause of the remainder is not known. The sample table holds about 170,000 clones, of which approximately 92% were seen once. Over 4% of the sample comes from the top ten. The sample is drawn from a study of control samples from healthy donors and cancer patients (TCRdb year 2020). The CDR3 spans 15 residues, from the cysteine through the phenylalanine. Left in the record is the CDR3 DNA by itself, 45 bases read in frame from the first base. Per the germline V gene, MRHNA is the CDR1 and SNTAGT is the CDR2. V lost 6 bases and J lost 2 bases; the stretch between them is 14 bases long.

In this chain, TRBV6-4 is recombined with TRBJ1-5; too little of a D gene remains to name it. Sequenced: blood. The source of this sequence is a woman aged 55 to 70 in good health. The CDR3 region: CASSAQPGGNQPQHF. The nucleotide sequence reads as follows: TGTGCCAGCAGCGCCCAACCCGGAGGCAATCAGCCCCAGCATTTT.